This T cell receptor (beta chain) appears in the sequencing data of a study of CD8 T cells in Susac syndrome. With random hexamers, roughly 0.45 to 1 ug RNA was reverse transcribed. An immunoSEQ multiplex PCR generated amplified TCR beta CDR3 products spanning 54 Vbeta and 13 Jbeta. Each CDR3 protein is one row after TCRdb ran MiXCR on the immunoSEQ multiplex PCR reads. Among some 260,000 distinct CDR3 sequences listed, 80% to 90% were seen once. This CDR3 contains 13 residues. V dropped 4 bases and J dropped 5 bases, with 12 bases sitting between them. Germline V lookup: CDR1 MNHNS, CDR2 SASEGT. In this sample, this clonotype turned up a few times. Sequencing of TCR beta was carried out in blood CD8+ and CD4+ T cells. It was treatment-naive patients with stable or active relapsing-remitting disease who made up the multiple sclerosis controls. Isolation of CD8+ and CD4+ T cells was performed negatively, whereas enrichment of TEMRA cells was done by FACS.

The sequenced sample was CD8+ T cells from PBMCs. This TCR derives from a human donor with multiple sclerosis. The V gene is TRBV6-1, the J gene TRBJ2-7; unclear D gene. Here the CDR3 reads CASSASRTHEQYF. The CDR3 region has the DNA TGTGCCAGCAGTGCCTCAAGGACCCACGAGCAGTACTTC.